These T cell receptor beta chains were read from a single sample in a study of human T cells and chemical hapten exposure. TCRdb analysed the RACE reads with MiXCR anew, one entry per CDR3 protein. The sample has around 34,000 distinct CDR3 sequences, 5.5% to 8% seen once. The source was whole blood, collected in connection with sensitization to the hapten diphenylcyclopropenone (DPC). These TCRs come from a woman aged 25 to 39 with alopecia areata. Some clones in this sample may be carry-over from other donors' samples. The CDR3 runs from the conserved cysteine through the conserved F or W. The order of the fields is D gene, J gene, clone size, V gene, CDR3 protein, CDR3 DNA. D genes are given only for firm matches. Clone size is not always given. Where it is, it says once, few, many or a class for expanded clones.

d_gene: -
j_gene: TRBJ2-1
abundance: few
v_gene: TRBV7-9
CDR3aa: CASSLMGDANEQFF
CDR3nt: TGTGCCAGCAGCCTCATGGGCGACGCGAATGAGCAGTTCTTC

d_gene: -
j_gene: TRBJ2-5
abundance: few
v_gene: TRBV5-1
CDR3aa: CASSSSSMGTQETQYF
CDR3nt: TGCGCCAGCAGCTCTTCTTCTATGGGGACACAAGAGACCCAGTACTTC

d_gene: TRBD2
j_gene: TRBJ2-5
abundance: once
v_gene: TRBV5-5
CDR3aa: CASLRGGGGETQYF
CDR3nt: TGTGCCAGCTTGCGGGGGGGCGGGGGAGAGACCCAGTACTTC

d_gene: TRBD1
j_gene: TRBJ2-1
abundance: many
v_gene: TRBV25-1
CDR3aa: CASSATGMLRYNEQFF
CDR3nt: TGTGCCAGCAGTGCGACAGGGATGTTGAGGTACAATGAGCAGTTCTTC

d_gene: -
j_gene: TRBJ2-3
abundance: -
v_gene: TRBV18
CDR3aa: CASSPQNADTQYF
CDR3nt: TGTGCCAGCTCACCTCAAAATGCAGATACGCAGTATTTT

d_gene: -
j_gene: TRBJ1-5
abundance: many
v_gene: TRBV7-2
CDR3aa: CASSSGLGGAAGQPQHF
CDR3nt: TGTGCCAGCAGCTCGGGATTGGGTGGGGCGGCGGGTCAGCCCCAGCATTTT

d_gene: -
j_gene: TRBJ1-6
abundance: many
v_gene: TRBV5-1
CDR3aa: CASSLSEGRNSPLHF
CDR3nt: TGCGCCAGCAGCCTTTCCGAGGGGAGGAATTCACCCCTCCACTTT

d_gene: -
j_gene: TRBJ2-2
abundance: many
v_gene: TRBV6-6
CDR3aa: CASSYARGNTGELFF
CDR3nt: TGTGCCAGCAGTTATGCTAGGGGGAACACCGGGGAGCTGTTTTTT

d_gene: -
j_gene: TRBJ2-7
abundance: many
v_gene: TRBV4-1
CDR3aa: CASSLDRTSYEQYF
CDR3nt: TGCGCCAGCAGTCTTGACAGGACCTCCTACGAGCAGTACTTC

d_gene: TRBD2
j_gene: TRBJ2-3
abundance: few
v_gene: TRBV2
CDR3aa: CASSEGLAADTQYF
CDR3nt: TGTGCCAGCAGTGAGGGACTAGCGGCAGATACGCAGTATTTT

d_gene: TRBD1
j_gene: TRBJ1-1
abundance: -
v_gene: TRBV12-3/TRBV12-4
CDR3aa: CASSLGGGLNTEAFF
CDR3nt: TGTGCCAGCAGTTTAGGAGGGGGCCTGAACACTGAAGCTTTCTTT

d_gene: -
j_gene: TRBJ1-5
abundance: -
v_gene: TRBV6-5
CDR3aa: CASSYRRGGNQPQHF
CDR3nt: TGTGCCAGCAGTTACAGGAGGGGGGGCAATCAGCCCCAGCATTTT

d_gene: TRBD1
j_gene: TRBJ2-5
abundance: many
v_gene: TRBV6-2/TRBV6-3
CDR3aa: CASSRDSQETQYF
CDR3nt: TGTGCCAGCAGCCGGGACAGTCAAGAGACCCAGTACTTC

d_gene: -
j_gene: TRBJ1-1
abundance: many
v_gene: TRBV20-1
CDR3aa: CSARDPASQGGKAFF
CDR3nt: TGCAGCGCTAGAGATCCGGCGTCCCAAGGTGGAAAAGCTTTCTTT

d_gene: -
j_gene: TRBJ2-3
abundance: many
v_gene: TRBV7-9
CDR3aa: CASSPDVVDTDTQYF
CDR3nt: TGTGCCTCCAGCCCGGATGTAGTGGACACAGATACGCAGTATTTT

d_gene: -
j_gene: TRBJ1-1
abundance: many
v_gene: TRBV5-1
CDR3aa: CASSENTGPNTEAFF
CDR3nt: TGCGCCAGCAGCGAAAATACAGGACCGAACACTGAAGCTTTCTTT

d_gene: -
j_gene: TRBJ2-3
abundance: -
v_gene: TRBV7-2
CDR3aa: CASSTQGGTPTDTQYF
CDR3nt: TGTGCCAGCAGCACCCAGGGGGGGACTCCAACAGATACGCAGTATTTT

d_gene: TRBD1
j_gene: TRBJ2-7
abundance: -
v_gene: TRBV5-5
CDR3aa: CASSFQTGPYEQYF
CDR3nt: TGTGCCAGCAGCTTCCAGACAGGGCCCTACGAGCAGTACTTC

d_gene: -
j_gene: TRBJ1-5
abundance: -
v_gene: TRBV3-1
CDR3aa: CASSQGIGSNQPQHF
CDR3nt: TGTGCCAGCAGCCAAGGCATCGGAAGCAATCAGCCCCAGCATTTT

d_gene: -
j_gene: TRBJ2-7
abundance: medium-sized
v_gene: TRBV5-1
CDR3aa: CASSLVGGYYEQYF
CDR3nt: TGCGCCAGCAGCTTGGTAGGGGGATACTACGAGCAGTACTTC

d_gene: -
j_gene: TRBJ1-6
abundance: -
v_gene: TRBV11-1
CDR3aa: CASSLAATVNSPLHF
CDR3nt: TGTGCCAGCAGCTTAGCGGCTACAGTTAATTCACCCCTCCACTTT

d_gene: -
j_gene: TRBJ1-6
abundance: -
v_gene: TRBV12-3/TRBV12-4
CDR3aa: CASSFRENSPLHF
CDR3nt: TGTGCCAGCAGTTTTAGAGAAAATTCACCCCTCCACTTT

d_gene: -
j_gene: TRBJ1-2
abundance: -
v_gene: TRBV12-3/TRBV12-4
CDR3aa: CASSLGTTPGYGYTF
CDR3nt: TGTGCCAGCAGTTTAGGGACTACCCCCGGGTATGGCTACACCTTC

d_gene: -
j_gene: TRBJ2-7
abundance: many
v_gene: TRBV5-1
CDR3aa: CASSSLVLEEQYF
CDR3nt: TGCGCCAGCAGCTCCCTCGTTTTGGAGGAGCAGTACTTC

d_gene: TRBD2
j_gene: TRBJ2-7
abundance: few
v_gene: TRBV3-1
CDR3aa: CASSQERLRGSDYEQYF
CDR3nt: TGTGCCAGCAGCCAAGAAAGGTTACGCGGGAGCGACTACGAGCAGTACTTC

d_gene: -
j_gene: TRBJ1-1
abundance: many
v_gene: TRBV4-1
CDR3aa: CASSQGIVNTEAFF
CDR3nt: TGCGCCAGCAGCCAGGGAATCGTGAACACTGAAGCTTTCTTT

d_gene: TRBD2
j_gene: TRBJ2-3
abundance: few
v_gene: TRBV6-2/TRBV6-3
CDR3aa: CASTLTSGSGTQYF
CDR3nt: TGTGCCAGCACCCTGACTAGCGGGAGCGGTACGCAGTATTTT

d_gene: -
j_gene: TRBJ1-5
abundance: -
v_gene: TRBV28
CDR3aa: CASTKDSINQPQHF
CDR3nt: TGTGCCAGCACCAAAGACAGTATCAATCAGCCCCAGCATTTT

d_gene: -
j_gene: TRBJ2-3
abundance: many
v_gene: TRBV6-2/TRBV6-3
CDR3aa: CASSARRSDTQYF
CDR3nt: TGTGCCAGCAGTGCCCGCCGGTCAGATACGCAGTATTTT

d_gene: TRBD1
j_gene: TRBJ1-5
abundance: few
v_gene: TRBV6-5
CDR3aa: CASSYSRPGGGSNQPQHF
CDR3nt: TGTGCCAGCAGTTATTCTAGGCCAGGGGGAGGTAGCAATCAGCCCCAGCATTTT

d_gene: TRBD2
j_gene: TRBJ2-3
abundance: few
v_gene: TRBV7-7
CDR3aa: CASSLGLAGSTDTQYF
CDR3nt: TGTGCCAGCAGCTTAGGACTAGCGGGCAGCACAGATACGCAGTATTTT

d_gene: -
j_gene: TRBJ1-3
abundance: -
v_gene: TRBV4-3
CDR3aa: CASSPQSDTSSGNTIYF
CDR3nt: TGCGCCAGCAGCCCCCAGTCGGACACGAGCTCTGGAAACACCATATATTTT

d_gene: -
j_gene: TRBJ2-2
abundance: many
v_gene: TRBV9
CDR3aa: CASSPGGTATGELFF
CDR3nt: TGTGCCAGCAGCCCAGGCGGGACGGCCACCGGGGAGCTGTTTTTT

d_gene: -
j_gene: TRBJ2-7
abundance: many
v_gene: TRBV11-1
CDR3aa: CASSVYGYEQYF
CDR3nt: TGTGCCAGCAGCGTATACGGTTACGAGCAGTACTTC

d_gene: TRBD1
j_gene: TRBJ2-7
abundance: many
v_gene: TRBV11-2
CDR3aa: CASSLRQGYEQYF
CDR3nt: TGTGCCAGCAGCCTACGACAGGGCTACGAGCAGTACTTC

d_gene: -
j_gene: TRBJ2-4
abundance: few
v_gene: TRBV3-2
CDR3aa: CASSPPPGEEDDKNIQYF
CDR3nt: TGTGCCAGCAGCCCCCCCCCAGGGGAGGAGGACGACAAAAACATTCAGTACTTC

d_gene: TRBD1
j_gene: TRBJ1-5
abundance: medium-sized
v_gene: TRBV4-2
CDR3aa: CASSQDRGRNQPQHF
CDR3nt: TGTGCCAGCAGCCAAGACAGGGGGCGGAATCAGCCCCAGCATTTT

d_gene: -
j_gene: TRBJ1-1
abundance: -
v_gene: TRBV20-1
CDR3aa: CSAPRPPGNGGTEAFF
CDR3nt: TGCAGTGCTCCGAGACCTCCGGGAAATGGAGGCACTGAAGCTTTCTTT

d_gene: -
j_gene: TRBJ2-3
abundance: -
v_gene: TRBV5-1
CDR3aa: CASSQHPGDTDTQYF
CDR3nt: TGCGCCAGCAGCCAACACCCGGGAGACACAGATACGCAGTATTTT

d_gene: -
j_gene: TRBJ1-5
abundance: -
v_gene: TRBV12-3/TRBV12-4
CDR3aa: CACRQKCNQPQHF
CDR3nt: TGTGCCTGCCGACAGAAATGCAATCAGCCCCAGCATTTT